Here is one T cell receptor (beta chain) with its context. It lacks a known antigen. Per-nucleotide qualities are absent, and no much larger clonotype sits a single base away. Receptor libraries were prepared by 5' RACE. These reads were obtained on an Illumina HiSeq 2500. A second PCR of about 6 to 11 cycles was performed with a sample-barcoded 5' primer and a J-beta primer mix. A unique molecular identifier was introduced onto each TCR beta cDNA molecule by a template-switch 5' adaptor carrying 12 random nucleotides. Each sample yielded at least 2.5 million CDR3-containing paired-end reads. All of the RNA was converted into first-strand cDNA using the Mint cDNA synthesis kit, with a TRBC-specific oligonucleotide serving as the primer. Following uracil-DNA glycosylase treatment, a first 18-cycle PCR with universal primers M1SS and BC2_uni_R was performed on all cDNA. In the authors' own workflow: For normalization, 1 million high-quality reads were randomly selected from each sample, with every read carrying a distinct molecular identifier. Instead of being binned into consensus sequences, reads with shared molecular identifiers were discarded. MiTCR, set to a Q25 quality threshold and the strictest error-elimination algorithm, was used for CDR3 identification, clonotype clustering and error correction. A nonparametric unseen species model with Euler transformation was used to estimate a lower bound on total TCR beta diversity. Starting from the raw public reads, TCRdb applied fastp trimming at Q25, assembled clones with MiXCR and retained in-frame beta chains. Entries that share a CDR3 protein sequence are merged under the most common genes and DNA. For this entry, the V and J calls and clone size follow TCRdb and not the study's own pipeline. This sample is represented by under 750,000 distinct CDR3 sequences; around half of them were singletons. The top ten clonotypes cover around 23% of the sample.

The 40 or so donors, aged 6 to 90 years, were systemically healthy Caucasian individuals from Russia. Each donor gave around 9.5 milliliters of peripheral blood, collected into EDTA-treated Vacutainer tubes. PBMCs were isolated by Ficoll-Paque density-gradient centrifugation, with at least 6 million obtained per sample. Total RNA was extracted from PBMCs with Trizol reagent, with at least 6 micrograms obtained per sample. Naive CD45RAhigh/CD27high T cell percentages were measured by flow cytometry on a PBMC aliquot from every donor. The data originate from a study of blood T cells in healthy people across ages (dated by TCRdb to 2013 to 2016). General notes on the study: In model experiments, roughly one uniquely barcoded TCR beta cDNA molecule per two T cells was captured by template switching. Age-related changes in TCR beta repertoire diversity were measured in the study by deep sequencing normalized with unique cDNA molecular identifiers. To avoid experimental bias, donors of different ages were spread randomly across the sequencing lanes. Two additional independent replicas of 1 million unique cDNA reads from the same blood draw were analyzed for two donors (one aged 18 to 30 and one aged 80 or older). The donors were split into four age groups: young (average approximately 16 years), middle-aged (about 40), aged (approximately 60) and long-lived (approximately 89).

From a lookup of the germline V gene, CDR1 and CDR2 are SGHTA and FQGNSA. Cut back by 0 bases and 8 bases, the V and J ends lie 13 bases apart. The CDR3 measures 14 amino acids from cysteine to phenylalanine. Only CDR3 DNA is held: 42 bases, read in frame from base 1. The paper as a whole reports these results and caveats: Observed TCR beta diversity correlated strongly with the percentage of naive T cells measured by flow cytometry. Since profiling was done on bulk unsorted PBMCs, naive and antigen-experienced compartments could not be conclusively compared. Estimates of total diversity from one million sequenced T cells were regarded as lower bounds and underestimates. Compared with the aged group, the long-lived group had more naive CD4+ T cells, fewer expanded clones and increased TCR diversity, a pattern suggesting age selection. Because donor CMV infection status was unknown, age-related changes in expanded clonotypes were potentially confounded. As age increased, observed TCR beta diversity per million T cells dropped in a roughly linear way, and a significant reduction was already evident by age roughly 36.

The V gene is TRBV7-2 and the J gene is TRBJ1-2, with TRBD1 perhaps the D gene, on 5 matching bases. The receptor was isolated from an elderly man in good health. Sequenced input: blood. The CDR3 sequence is CASSLALGVEGYTF. The DNA reads as follows: TGTGCCAGCAGCTTAGCCCTGGGGGTTGAGGGCTACACCTTC. Where the CDR3 stops, the reference TRBV7-2 and TRBJ1-2 genes take over; the full variable domain is GAGVSQSPSNKVTEKGKDVELRCDPISGHTALYWYRQSLGQGLEFLIYFQGNSAPDKSGLPSDRFSAERTGGSVSTLTIQRTQQEDSAVYLCASSLALGVEGYTFGSGTRLTVV.